The 24 T cell receptor beta chains below were found in one sample sequenced in a study of blood T cells in healthy people across ages. Combining a sample-barcoded 5' primer with a J-beta primer mix, a second PCR ran for roughly 7 to 11 cycles. From the 5' RACE reads, TCRdb called clonotypes with MiXCR, one entry per CDR3 protein. The sample lists fewer than 1,200,000 distinct CDR3 sequences, about 25% occurring once. These same data were also listed under a study on T cells of mothers and their children.

The source material was blood. The receptors shown here come from a girl aged 2-10 years in good health.

In this sample, this clonotype turned up a few times. The rearrangement joins TRBV6-2 or TRBV6-3 to TRBJ1-1; D is unresolved. The V gene lost 8 bases and the J gene lost 2 bases, with 12 bases spanning the gap. The germline V gene encodes CDR1 MNHEY and CDR2 SVGEGT. CDR3 length equals 13 residues. Here the CDR3 DNA reads TGTGCCAGCGAACATCCGCTAAACACTGAAGCTTTCTTT. Its translation is CASEHPLNTEAFF.

This clonotype has more than one count but fewer than ten. The rearrangement uses TRBV5-8 and TRBJ1-5, with 11 bases fitting TRBD1. V lost 4 bases to trimming and J lost 6 bases; unmatched junction nucleotides: 9. The CDR3 has 16 amino acids. Germline CDR1 is SGHTS and CDR2 is YDEGEE. The CDR3 reads CASSTWTGGISQPQHF. In DNA, the CDR3 is TGTGCCAGCAGCACCTGGACAGGGGGCATCAGTCAGCCCCAGCATTTT.

The V call is TRBV9, the J call TRBJ1-2; D gene unclear. Trimming stripped 0 bases from V and 10 bases from J, with 13 bases between. Germline CDR1 SGDLS, CDR2 YYNGEE. The CDR3 runs 13 residues. In DNA form, the CDR3 reads TGTGCCAGCAGCGTAGCTTCGCCTCCTCCCTACACCTTC. Translation: CASSVASPPPYTF. Full variable domain (rest looked up from reference TRBV9 and TRBJ1-2): DSGVTQTPKHLITATGQRVTLRCSPRSGDLSVYWYQQSLDQGLQFLIQYYNGEERAKGNILERFSAQQFPDLHSELNLSSLELGDSALYFCASSVASPPPYTFGSGTRLTVV.

The rearrangement uses TRBV2 and TRBJ1-6; D not certain. The CDR3 is 14 residues long. V lost 4 bases, J lost 7 bases, and 11 bases lay in between. Germline V gives CDR1 SNHLY, CDR2 FYNNEI. This CDR3 is CASSGSHQNSPLHF. CDR3 nucleotide sequence: TGTGCCAGCAGTGGTTCACATCAGAATTCACCCCTCCACTTT.

The chain joins TRBV7-8 to TRBJ2-3, with unresolved D. Germline CDR1 and CDR2: SGHVS and FQNEAQ. The CDR3 spans 15 residues. The germline V and J ends were trimmed by 1 base and 2 bases, with 10 bases remaining between them. CDR3 nucleotide sequence: TGTGCCAGCAGCTTAGGTGTCGGCCTCACAGATACGCAGTATTTT. Its protein is CASSLGVGLTDTQYF. The entire variable domain, with the rest obtained from reference TRBV7-8 and TRBJ2-3, is as follows: GAGVSQSPRYKVAKRGQDVALRCDPISGHVSLFWYQQALGQGPEFLTYFQNEAQLDKSGLPSDRFFAERPEGSVSTLKIQRTQQEDSAVYLCASSLGVGLTDTQYFGPGTRLTVL.

This clonotype was observed a handful of times. The V gene is TRBV11-2, the J gene TRBJ2-7; the D gene is possibly TRBD2 (6 bases). Trimming removed 3 bases at V and 6 bases at J, with 12 bases between. This CDR3 has 13 amino acids. Germline V gene lookup returns CDR1 SGHAT and CDR2 FQNNGV. The CDR3 nucleotides read TGTGCCAGCAGCTTGGACTACGTCGGCGAGCAGTACTTC. Translation: CASSLDYVGEQYF.

This clonotype was observed a single time. J is TRBJ1-2 and V is TRBV10-2; D ambiguous. The CDR3 extends over 14 amino acids. The germline V and J ends were trimmed by 5 bases and 8 bases, with 18 bases remaining between them. Germline V CDR1 and CDR2: WSHSY, SAAADI. CDR3 protein: CASSRGSLREGYTF. CDR3 nucleotide sequence: TGCGCCAGCAGTCGAGGCTCCCTTCGGGAGGGCTACACCTTC.

This clonotype was picked up a small number of times. The chain employs TRBV28 and TRBJ1-2; the D gene is possibly TRBD1 (6 bases). This CDR3 is 14 amino acids long. With 6 bases removed from V and 8 bases from J, the gap between germline ends came to 19 bases. In germline, CDR1 is MDHEN, CDR2 SYDVKM. CDR3 sequence: CASSIQGSYWGYTF. The CDR3 DNA reads as TGTGCCAGCAGCATACAGGGATCCTATTGGGGCTACACCTTC.

The CDR3 DNA reads as TGTGCTACGAGCGGGAGGACATACAATGAGCAGTTCTTC. Its protein is CATSGRTYNEQFF. This rearrangement joins TRBV25-1 to TRBJ2-5; the match to TRBD2 covers 9 bases. The J call may be incorrect, as the DNA end agrees better with TRBJ2-1. This CDR3 has 13 amino acids. CDR1 is MGHDK and CDR2 is SYGVNS in the germline V gene.

The chain links TRBV20-1 to TRBJ2-7, with 7 positions matching TRBD2. Germline CDR1 DFQATT, CDR2 SNEGSKA (reference sequence). V trimming: 0 bases; J trimming: 2 bases; junction bases outside the gene matches: 7. The CDR3 consists of 15 residues. The CDR3, as DNA: TGCAGTGCTAGAGATCCGGGAGGACCTACCTACGAGCAGTACTTC. It specifies CSARDPGGPTYEQYF.

This clonotype appeared many times. V is TRBV29-1 and J is TRBJ2-5, with a tentative D call TRBD2 (6 bases). The germline V gene has CDR1 SQVTM and CDR2 ANQGSEA. V gave up 6 bases and J gave up 0 bases, with 11 bases separating them. This CDR3 region has 13 residues. In DNA, the CDR3 is TGCAGCGTACGGGGGACTTACCAAGAGACCCAGTACTTC. Its translation: CSVRGTYQETQYF.

This clonotype has more than one count but fewer than ten. The J gene is TRBJ1-2, the V gene TRBV6-5; D unresolved. The germline V gene encodes CDR1 MNHEY and CDR2 SVGAGI. This CDR3 region has 14 residues. V was clipped by 2 bases and J by 8 bases, with 15 bases between them. As DNA, the CDR3 is TGTGCCAGCAGTTACGGCGAGTTCCGGAAAGGCTACACCTTC. As protein: CASSYGEFRKGYTF.

The V and J genes are TRBV6-1 and TRBJ2-6; 7 positions match TRBD1. The CDR3 runs to 15 residues. The V segment lost 6 bases and the J segment 4 bases; nucleotides outside the gene matches: 6. Germline V CDR1 and CDR2: MNHNS, SASEGT. The CDR3 nucleotides are TGTGCCAGCAGCACAGGGGAGTTGGGGGCCAACGTCCTGACTTTC. Translation: CASSTGELGANVLTF.

This clonotype was counted a few times. The chain employs TRBV12-3 or TRBV12-4 and TRBJ2-7; D is perhaps TRBD1 or TRBD2 (6 bases each). V was cut by 4 bases and J by 1 base, with 11 bases left in between. The CDR3 is made up of 14 amino acids. The CDR3 is CASSSGAESYEQYF. CDR3 DNA sequence: TGTGCCAGCAGTTCGGGGGCTGAGTCCTACGAGCAGTACTTC.

The chain combines TRBV6-5 with TRBJ2-3; 9 bases line up with TRBD1. Trimming cost V 7 bases and J 6 bases; bases outside gene matches: 14. The CDR3 loop spans 16 amino acids. CDR1 is MNHEY, CDR2 SVGAGI, per germline. In DNA form, the CDR3 reads TGTGCCAGCATTAAGAGGACACAGGGGGCCGGGGATACGCAGTATTTT. It specifies CASIKRTQGAGDTQYF.

The chain recombines TRBV29-1 with TRBJ1-2; 8 nucleotides agree with TRBD1. The CDR3 length is 16 residues. Germline V CDR1 and CDR2: SQVTM, ANQGSEA. V lost 2 bases to trimming and J lost 8 bases; unmatched junction nucleotides: 16. CDR3 loop: CSVERLGTGRFYGYTF. The CDR3 DNA is TGCAGCGTTGAACGTTTGGGGACAGGTCGCTTCTACGGCTACACCTTC.

The table lists this clonotype with a few counts. The gene calls are TRBV11-2 and TRBJ2-7; 9 bases line up with TRBD2. CDR1 and CDR2 from the germline V gene are SGHAT and FQNNGV. Germline trimming cut 4 bases from V and 4 bases from J; bases unmatched to any gene: 5. This CDR3 is built from 14 residues. CDR3 residues: CASSSLAGEYEQYF. In nucleotides, the CDR3 is TGTGCCAGCAGCTCATTAGCGGGGGAGTACGAGCAGTACTTC.

There are a few counts of this clonotype. The chain has TRBV20-1 and TRBJ2-5; 12 positions agree with TRBD2. V lost 5 bases, J lost 5 bases, and 6 bases stayed unmatched. There are 14 residues in the CDR3. Germline CDR1 and CDR2: DFQATT and SNEGSKA (reference sequence). CDR3 sequence (DNA): TGCAGTGCTGTACTAGCGGGGGGTCAGGAGACCCAGTACTTC. This gives the protein CSAVLAGGQETQYF.

This CDR3 is CASSFQRGQETQYF. CDR3 nucleotide sequence: TGTGCCAGCAGCTTTCAGCGGGGGCAAGAGACCCAGTACTTC. The rearrangement links TRBV7-2 to TRBJ2-1; the match to TRBD2 covers 8 bases. Judging by the DNA end, TRBJ2-5 fits better; the J call may be wrong. CDR3 size: 14 residues. Germline lookup yields CDR1 SGHTA and CDR2 FQGNSA.

This clonotype was picked up a small number of times. The chain carries TRBV29-1 and TRBJ1-1, with 9 bases lining up with TRBD1. The germline V gene has CDR1 SQVTM and CDR2 ANQGSEA. With 6 bases clipped from V and 4 bases from J, the junction kept 6 bases outside the gene matches. The CDR3 loop spans 13 amino acids. In DNA form, the CDR3 reads TGCAGCGTCGTGGGACAGGGTACCACTGAAGCTTTCTTT. Amino acid sequence: CSVVGQGTTEAFF.

The rearrangement links TRBV21-1 to TRBJ2-5; the table's D call, TRBD1, has no DNA check behind it. TRBV21-1 is listed as a pseudogene. The CDR3 spans 13 residues. The CDR3 loop reads CASPFGGKETQYF. The CDR3 DNA reads as TGTGCCAGCCCCTTCGGGGGAAAAGAGACCCAGTACTTC.

The CDR3 sequence is CATSRTGDGTGELFF. The CDR3, as DNA: TGTGCCACCAGCCGGACAGGGGATGGCACCGGGGAGCTGTTTTTT. This sequence joins TRBV15 and TRBJ2-2; 9 bases fit TRBD1. The germline gives CDR1 LNHNV, CDR2 YYDKDF (reference sequence). J was trimmed by 4 bases and V by 5 bases; bases with no gene match: 5. This CDR3 region has 15 residues.

V is TRBV29-1 and J is TRBJ2-3; D is uncertain. This CDR3 has 12 residues. Per the germline V gene, CDR1 is SQVTM and CDR2 is ANQGSEA. Trimming pared 8 bases from V and 2 bases from J, leaving 11 bases between. This CDR3 reads CSTTTDTDTQYF. The CDR3 nucleotides are TGCAGCACAACCACAGACACAGATACGCAGTATTTT.

This clonotype was found a few times. The chain has TRBV20-1 and TRBJ2-2; 9 bases are shared with TRBD1. This CDR3 has 16 amino acids. Losses at the gene ends were 1 base for V and 0 bases for J; bases not matched to a gene: 3. Germline V gene data show CDR1 as DFQATT and CDR2 as SNEGSKA (reference sequence). CDR3 amino acids: CSARVRDRANTGELFF. The CDR3 DNA is TGCAGTGCTAGAGTGAGGGACAGGGCGAACACCGGGGAGCTGTTTTTT.